The clone carrying this T cell receptor (beta chain) was recorded a few times. The data stem from a study of blood T cell repertoires in COVID-19. Across the whole study: T cells, B-cell-depleted T cells, or PBMCs provided the cDNA or gDNA that served as material.

The data were produced by immunoSEQ multiplex PCR, yet TCRdb's version contains in-frame clones alone and is incomplete. The table shows about 140,000 clones, with around 88% occurring only once. In germline, CDR1 is MNHEY, CDR2 SVGEGT. The length of the CDR3 is 14 residues. Trimming stripped 5 bases from V and 1 base from J, with 11 bases between. The rearrangement uses TRBV6-2 or TRBV6-3 and TRBJ1-2; D unresolved. This clonotype was sampled from a woman aged 60 to 75 with acute or convalescent COVID-19. Source material: peripheral blood. The CDR3 DNA follows: TGTGCCAGCAGTCTGCGAGGAAATAACTATGGCTACACCTTC. This translates into CASSLRGNNYGYTF.